This entry features one T cell receptor (beta chain) sequence. Expressed TCRB transcripts got sequenced, as all isolated RNA was reverse transcribed. TCRdb's copy holds only in-frame clones and misses some; the assay was immunoSEQ multiplex PCR. The profile shows 300,000 to 400,000 clones, 6.5% to 10% of them singletons. The CDR3 is 14 amino acids. The germline V gene has CDR1 SGHTA and CDR2 FQGTGA. The V end was cut by 1 base, the J end by 6 bases, with 10 bases between. This record comes from a study of beta chain features in type 1 diabetes. This clonotype was sampled from a woman under 30 in good health. Sequenced material: central memory CD4+ T cells from blood. The chain recombines TRBV7-3 with TRBJ2-1; D is ambiguous. CDR3: CASSLSRSGNEQFF. The CDR3 DNA reads TGTGCCAGCAGCTTAAGTAGGTCAGGCAATGAGCAGTTCTTC.